The TCR beta chain under discussion was sequenced for a study of blood T cell repertoires in COVID-19. Study information: Sources were T cells, B-cell-depleted T cells, or PBMCs; the material itself was cDNA or gDNA.

The CDR3 is 14 residues long. V was clipped by 6 bases and J by 3 bases, with 15 bases between them. Germline V gene lookup returns CDR1 SQVTM and CDR2 ANQGSEA. Measured with immunoSEQ multiplex PCR; TCRdb has only the in-frame clones, and not every one. The data contain just under 80,000 clones, 75% to 90% of them singletons. The specimen sequenced was peripheral blood. The sequence was obtained from a human donor in a cohort sampled during active COVID-19. The chain combines TRBV29-1 with TRBJ2-1; D may be TRBD2 (6 bases). Here the CDR3 reads CSVSGGVGYNEQFF. CDR3 in DNA: TGCAGCGTATCAGGCGGGGTGGGCTACAATGAGCAGTTCTTC.